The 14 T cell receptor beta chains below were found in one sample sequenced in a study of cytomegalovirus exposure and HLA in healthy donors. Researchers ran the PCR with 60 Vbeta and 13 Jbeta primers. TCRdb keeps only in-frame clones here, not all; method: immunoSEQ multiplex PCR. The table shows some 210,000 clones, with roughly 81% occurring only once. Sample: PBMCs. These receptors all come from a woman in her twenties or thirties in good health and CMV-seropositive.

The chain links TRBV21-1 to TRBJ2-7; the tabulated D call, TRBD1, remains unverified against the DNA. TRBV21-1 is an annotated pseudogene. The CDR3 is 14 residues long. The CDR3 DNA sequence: TGTGCCAGCATCCACAGCTGGACAGGGAGCGAGCAGTACTTC. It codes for CASIHSWTGSEQYF.

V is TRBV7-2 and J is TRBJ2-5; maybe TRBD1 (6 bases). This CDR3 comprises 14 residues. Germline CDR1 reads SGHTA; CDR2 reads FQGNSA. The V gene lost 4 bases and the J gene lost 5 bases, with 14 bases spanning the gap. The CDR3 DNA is TGTGCCAGCAGCTCCTCAGGGGTTGTGGAGACCCAGTACTTC. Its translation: CASSSSGVVETQYF.

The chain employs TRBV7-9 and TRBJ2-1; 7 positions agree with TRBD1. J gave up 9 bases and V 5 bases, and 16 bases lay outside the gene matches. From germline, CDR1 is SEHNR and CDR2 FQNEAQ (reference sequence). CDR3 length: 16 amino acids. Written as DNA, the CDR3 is TGTGCCAGCAGCCCAAACCCGACAGGGTTGAAAAGTGAGCAGTTCTTC. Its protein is CASSPNPTGLKSEQFF.

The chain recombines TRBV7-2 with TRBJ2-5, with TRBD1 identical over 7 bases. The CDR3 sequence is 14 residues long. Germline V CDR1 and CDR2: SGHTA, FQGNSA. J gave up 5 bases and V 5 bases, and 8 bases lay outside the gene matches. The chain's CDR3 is CASSPTGVLETQYF. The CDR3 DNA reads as TGTGCCAGCAGCCCTACAGGGGTATTGGAGACCCAGTACTTC.

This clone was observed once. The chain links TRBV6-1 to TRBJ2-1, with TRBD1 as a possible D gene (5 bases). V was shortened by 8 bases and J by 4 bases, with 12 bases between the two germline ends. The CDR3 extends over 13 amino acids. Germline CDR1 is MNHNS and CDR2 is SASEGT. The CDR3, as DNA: TGTGCCAGCGTTTATAGGGGTTACAATGAGCAGTTCTTC. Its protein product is CASVYRGYNEQFF.

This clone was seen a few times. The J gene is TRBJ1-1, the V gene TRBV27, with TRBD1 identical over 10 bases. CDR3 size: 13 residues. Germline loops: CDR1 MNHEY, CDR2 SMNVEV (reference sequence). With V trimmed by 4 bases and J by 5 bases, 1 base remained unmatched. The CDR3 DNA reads TGTGCCAGCAGTTCGGGACAGGGGACTGAAGCTTTCTTT. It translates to CASSSGQGTEAFF.

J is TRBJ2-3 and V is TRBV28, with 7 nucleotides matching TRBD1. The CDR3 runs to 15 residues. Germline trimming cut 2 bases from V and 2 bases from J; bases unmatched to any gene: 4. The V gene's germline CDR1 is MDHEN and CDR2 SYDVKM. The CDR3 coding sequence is TGTGCCAGCAGTTTACGACAGGGATACACAGATACGCAGTATTTT. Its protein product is CASSLRQGYTDTQYF.

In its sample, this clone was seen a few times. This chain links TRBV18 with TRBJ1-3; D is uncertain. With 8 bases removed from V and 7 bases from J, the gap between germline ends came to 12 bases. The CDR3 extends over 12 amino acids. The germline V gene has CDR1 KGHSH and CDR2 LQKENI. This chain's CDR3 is CASGRLENTIYF. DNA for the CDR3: TGTGCCAGCGGCCGTCTAGAGAACACCATATATTTT. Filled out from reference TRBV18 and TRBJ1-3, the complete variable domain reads NAGVMQNPRHLVRRRGQEARLRCSPMKGHSHVYWYRQLPEEGLKFMVYLQKENIIDESGMPKERFSAEFPKEGPSILRIQQVVRGDSAAYFCASGRLENTIYFGEGSWLTVV.

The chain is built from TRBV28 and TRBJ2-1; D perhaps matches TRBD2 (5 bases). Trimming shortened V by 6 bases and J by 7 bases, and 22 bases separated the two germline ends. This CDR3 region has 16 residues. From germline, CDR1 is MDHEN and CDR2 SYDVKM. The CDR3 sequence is CASSRAGSRPLNEQFF. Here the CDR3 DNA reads TGTGCCAGCAGCCGCGCGGGCTCCCGGCCTCTTAATGAGCAGTTCTTC.

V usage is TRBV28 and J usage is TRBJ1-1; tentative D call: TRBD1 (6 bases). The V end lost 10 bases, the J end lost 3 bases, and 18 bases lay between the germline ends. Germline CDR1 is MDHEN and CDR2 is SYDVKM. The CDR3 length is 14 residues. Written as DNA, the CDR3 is TGTGCCATCCAGTCCGGGACAATTGACACTGAAGCTTTCTTT. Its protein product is CAIQSGTIDTEAFF.

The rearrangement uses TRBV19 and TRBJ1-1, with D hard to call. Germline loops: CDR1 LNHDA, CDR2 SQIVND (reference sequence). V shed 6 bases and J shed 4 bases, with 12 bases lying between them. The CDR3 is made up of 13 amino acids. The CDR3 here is CASSHGKGTEAFF. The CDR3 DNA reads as TGTGCCAGTAGCCACGGGAAGGGCACTGAAGCTTTCTTT.

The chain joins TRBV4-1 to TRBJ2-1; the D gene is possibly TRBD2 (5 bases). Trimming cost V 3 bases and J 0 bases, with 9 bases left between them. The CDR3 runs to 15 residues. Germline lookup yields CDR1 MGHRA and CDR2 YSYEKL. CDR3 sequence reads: CASSQGRGSYNEQFF. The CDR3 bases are TGCGCCAGCAGCCAGGGCCGGGGCTCCTACAATGAGCAGTTCTTC.

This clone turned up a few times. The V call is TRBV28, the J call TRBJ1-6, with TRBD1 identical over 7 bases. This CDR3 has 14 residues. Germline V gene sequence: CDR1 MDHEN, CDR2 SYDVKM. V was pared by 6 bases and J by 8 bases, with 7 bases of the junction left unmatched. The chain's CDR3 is CASRTGTAYSPLHF. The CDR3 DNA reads TGTGCCAGCAGAACCGGGACAGCGTATTCACCCCTCCACTTT.

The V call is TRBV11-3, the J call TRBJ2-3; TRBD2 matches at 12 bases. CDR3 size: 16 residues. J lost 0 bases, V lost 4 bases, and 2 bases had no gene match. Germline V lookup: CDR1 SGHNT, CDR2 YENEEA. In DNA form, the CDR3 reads TGTGCCAGCAGCTCAGGACTAGCGGGAAGCACAGATACGCAGTATTTT. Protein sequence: CASSSGLAGSTDTQYF.